What follows are 18 T cell receptor beta chains derived from one specimen sequenced in a study of beta chain features in type 1 diabetes (dated by TCRdb to about 2018). The library was obtained by the immunoSEQ multiplex PCR assay. The entire amount of isolated RNA was reverse transcribed using the High Capacity cDNA Reverse Transcription Kit, so the sequenced TCRB transcripts were expressed ones. Held by TCRdb, this immuneACCESS table contains in-frame sequences only and omits some clones. Under half of the omission traces to an unresolved V gene where checked; the cause of the rest is unknown. The sample profile shows 350,000 to 450,000 clones; roughly 16% of them were found once. Around 0.02% of the sample is in the top ten clones. Source material: naive CD4+ T cells from blood. This specimen's cell subset or site label, interpreted: true naive CD4+ T cells. These receptors were obtained from a woman under 30 in good health.

The genes are TRBV7-9 and TRBJ1-1, with 7 bases fitting TRBD1. The CDR3 totals 16 residues. V shed 5 bases, J shed 0 bases, and the junction held 9 bases outside the gene matches. Germline V CDR1 and CDR2: SEHNR, FQNEAQ (reference sequence). CDR3 sequence: CASSPEAGGMNTEAFF. In nucleotides, the CDR3 is TGTGCCAGCAGCCCAGAAGCAGGGGGGATGAACACTGAAGCTTTCTTT.

This clone was seen more than once but under ten times. The same CDR3 is also encoded by other DNA sequences in this sample. V usage is TRBV7-9 and J usage is TRBJ2-3, with unresolved D. The V end lost 4 bases, the J end lost 2 bases, and 4 bases lay between the germline ends. Looked up from germline, CDR1 is SEHNR and CDR2 is FQNEAQ (reference sequence). There are 12 residues in the CDR3. The CDR3 region is CASSSSTDTQYF. The CDR3 DNA is TGTGCCAGCAGCTCCTCCACAGATACGCAGTATTTT.

The chain carries TRBV5-4 and TRBJ2-2; D ambiguous. This CDR3 is built from 15 residues. Germline values: CDR1 SGHNT, CDR2 YYREEE (reference sequence). The V gene lost 2 bases and the J gene lost 6 bases, with 14 bases spanning the gap. In nucleotides, the CDR3 is TGTGCCAGCAGCTTTCTGACTTCTAAGTCCGGGGAGCTGTTTTTT. As protein: CASSFLTSKSGELFF.

Remarks on this clone: The sample holds other DNA sequences that translate to the same CDR3. The chain recombines TRBV29-1 with TRBJ1-1; a possible D gene is TRBD1 (6 bases). CDR3 length equals 12 residues. V shed 6 bases and J shed 4 bases, with 12 bases lying between them. Germline V CDR1 and CDR2: SQVTM, ANQGSEA. This CDR3 reads CSVDRSGTEAFF. In DNA form, the CDR3 reads TGCAGCGTGGACAGATCGGGCACTGAAGCTTTCTTT.

This clone came up a few times. The chain links TRBV6-1 to TRBJ2-1; TRBD1 is a possible D gene (5 bases). Between the trimmed V and J ends, which lost 1 base and 4 bases, there was a span of 8 bases. The CDR3 has 14 residues. The germline V gene has CDR1 MNHNS and CDR2 SASEGT. The CDR3 DNA reads as TGTGCCAGCAGTGAAGACAGGTCTTACAATGAGCAGTTCTTC. Its translation is CASSEDRSYNEQFF.

This clone was seen more than once but under ten times. The chain carries TRBV21-1 and TRBJ1-1; the D call in the table, TRBD1, was not verified against the DNA. TRBV21-1 constitutes a pseudogene. CDR3 length equals 15 residues. For the CDR3, the DNA is TGTGCCAGCAGCAAAAGGGACAGGGAATCCACTGAAGCTTTCTTT. It specifies CASSKRDRESTEAFF.

The table lists this clone with a few counts. The chain is built from TRBV7-2 and TRBJ2-1; D is uncertain. This CDR3 is 13 amino acids long. The V end lost 1 base, the J end lost 4 bases, and 5 bases lay between the germline ends. Germline V gives CDR1 SGHTA, CDR2 FQGNSA. CDR3 amino acids: CASSLEEYNEQFF. In DNA, the CDR3 is TGTGCCAGCAGCTTAGAGGAGTACAATGAGCAGTTCTTC.

This clone was counted once. This rearrangement joins TRBV18 to TRBJ2-7; TRBD1 matches at 7 bases. CDR3 length: 15 residues. Trimming took 3 bases from V and 6 from J; bases not matched to a gene: 11. CDR1 and CDR2 (germline): KGHSH, LQKENI. The chain's CDR3 is CASSPAGTASPEQYF. CDR3 nucleotides: TGTGCCAGCTCACCGGCCGGGACAGCCTCCCCCGAGCAGTACTTC. Combining the CDR3 with reference TRBV18 and TRBJ2-7 gives the whole variable domain NAGVMQNPRHLVRRRGQEARLRCSPMKGHSHVYWYRQLPEEGLKFMVYLQKENIIDESGMPKERFSAEFPKEGPSILRIQQVVRGDSAAYFCASSPAGTASPEQYFGPGTRLTVT.

This CDR3 is CASSFREHGNEQFF. The CDR3 bases are TGTGCCAGCAGCTTCCGGGAACACGGGAATGAGCAGTTCTTC. The genes are TRBV11-2 and TRBJ2-1; a weak D match, TRBD2 (5 bases). The ends were cut back, 3 bases at V and 7 bases at J, with 13 bases in the middle. Germline values: CDR1 SGHAT, CDR2 FQNNGV. The CDR3 sequence is 14 residues long.

CDR3 loop: CASSPPGQTYSNQPQHF. CDR3 in DNA: TGTGCCAGCTCACCCCCGGGACAGACTTATAGCAATCAGCCCCAGCATTTT. The V and J genes are TRBV18 and TRBJ1-5; 7 bases map to TRBD1. Germline CDR1 and CDR2: KGHSH and LQKENI. Trimming took 3 bases from V and 0 from J; bases not matched to a gene: 8. The CDR3 spans 17 residues.

This clone has just a few counts. The V call is TRBV6-6, the J call TRBJ1-1; the D gene is possibly TRBD1 (5 bases). V was cut by 6 bases and J by 7 bases, with 9 bases left in between. The CDR3 length is 11 residues. The germline V gene has CDR1 MNHNY and CDR2 SVGAGI (reference sequence). Here the CDR3 reads CASRAGFEAFF. The CDR3 nucleotides are TGTGCCAGCAGGGCAGGGTTTGAAGCTTTCTTT.

This clone was seen a handful of times. This chain joins TRBV7-9 and TRBJ1-5, with D perhaps TRBD1 (5 bases). The CDR3 spans 14 residues. Germline loops: CDR1 SEHNR, CDR2 FQNEAQ (reference sequence). Trimming took off 8 bases at V and 0 bases at J, with 11 bases between the two ends. The CDR3 region has the DNA TGTGCCAGCGGGGGGGAGGGTAGCAATCAGCCCCAGCATTTT. As protein: CASGGEGSNQPQHF.

This clone was counted only a few times. CDR3 residues: CASSSFGRSTDTQYF. CDR3 DNA: TGTGCCAGCAGCTCCTTCGGCAGGAGCACAGATACGCAGTATTTT. This chain uses TRBV7-9 with TRBJ2-3; no clear D. V lost 4 bases and J 0 bases, leaving 11 bases between the germline ends. CDR3 size: 15 residues. Germline-derived CDR1 and CDR2 are SEHNR and FQNEAQ (reference sequence).

A few counts support this clone. The chain combines TRBV5-1 with TRBJ1-2, with 7 bases lining up with TRBD1. V gave up 6 bases and J gave up 7 bases; unmatched junction bases: 12. From germline, CDR1 is SGHRS and CDR2 YFSETQ. This CDR3 has 14 residues. CDR3 sequence reads: CASTRATGEVGYTF. CDR3 DNA: TGCGCCAGCACCCGCGCCACAGGGGAGGTTGGCTACACCTTC. Based on the CDR3 plus reference TRBV5-1 and TRBJ1-2, the full variable domain is KAGVTQTPRYLIKTRGQQVTLSCSPISGHRSVSWYQQTPGQGLQFLFEYFSETQRNKGNFPGRFSGRQFSNSRSEMNVSTLELGDSALYLCASTRATGEVGYTFGSGTRLTVV.

This clone was found a few times. This CDR3 is CASSSGQRTVGYTF. CDR3 DNA: TGTGCCAGCAGTTCCGGCCAGAGGACAGTCGGCTACACCTTC. The chain has TRBV28 and TRBJ1-2, with D tentatively TRBD1 (6 bases). Trimming stripped 4 bases from V and 8 bases from J, with 17 bases between. CDR3 length: 14 amino acids. The germline V gene encodes CDR1 MDHEN and CDR2 SYDVKM.

This clone was observed a handful of times. The chain is built from TRBV28 and TRBJ2-3; 12 bases are shared with TRBD2. The length of the CDR3 is 16 residues. The germline V gene encodes CDR1 MDHEN and CDR2 SYDVKM. Trimming cost V 4 bases and J 4 bases; bases outside gene matches: 6. CDR3: CASSSPRLAGADTQYF. CDR3 nucleotide sequence: TGTGCCAGCAGTTCGCCCCGACTAGCGGGAGCAGATACGCAGTATTTT.

The chain couples TRBV28 to TRBJ1-4; D gene unclear. In germline, CDR1 is MDHEN, CDR2 SYDVKM. V was clipped by 3 bases and J by 1 base, with 9 bases between them. The CDR3 loop spans 15 amino acids. CDR3 loop: CASSLIRGTNEKLFF. The CDR3, as DNA: TGTGCCAGCAGTTTGATCCGGGGAACTAATGAAAAACTGTTTTTT.

The rearrangement uses TRBV14 and TRBJ2-3; D may be TRBD1 (6 bases). This CDR3 has 14 residues. CDR1 is SGHDN and CDR2 is FVKESK in the germline V gene. V lost 4 bases and J lost 4, with 12 bases in between. CDR3 nucleotide sequence: TGTGCCAGCAGCCTAGGACAGCCGGCAGATACGCAGTATTTT. Translation gives CASSLGQPADTQYF. Looking up the rest from reference TRBV14 and TRBJ2-3 gives the full variable domain: EAGVTQFPSHSVIEKGQTVTLRCDPISGHDNLYWYRRVMGKEIKFLLHFVKESKQDESGMPNNRFLAERTGGTYSTLKVQPAELEDSGVYFCASSLGQPADTQYFGPGTRLTVL.